The TCR beta chain under discussion was sequenced for a study of CD8+ T cells in alopecia areata. Findings of the study overall: There were also resident alphabeta T cells of normal skin sequenced in scalp samples. More clonal than normal scalp was lesional scalp, particularly alopecia totalis/universalis. Mouse data revealed clearer TCR sharing than patient data did, a gap possibly tied to HLA.

cDNA serving as the sequencing template came from extracted, reverse transcribed RNA. Some clones are missing from TCRdb's copy, which holds only in-frame ones; the method was immunoSEQ multiplex PCR. The sample comprises 150,000 to 200,000 clones, over 50% of which are singletons, and around 15% rests with the top ten. In the case of this clone: The antigen is not known.

Specimen: CD4+ T cells sorted from blood, collected at week 0. This receptor was identified in a human donor with alopecia areata.

The CDR3 DNA sequence: TGCAGCGGGACCGTAGGCCCTGGAAACACCATATATTTT. Residues: CSGTVGPGNTIYF. The chain links TRBV29-1 to TRBJ1-3, with unresolved D. Deletions cut 7 bases from V and 2 bases from J, with 12 bases between. This CDR3 is 13 amino acids long. Germline loops: CDR1 SQVTM, CDR2 ANQGSEA.